The 22 T cell receptor beta chains reported below all come from one sample, sequenced in a study of T cells in Graves' hyperthyroidism and ophthalmopathy. What was amplified from RNA transcripts were TCR beta CDR3 regions. TCR CDR3 underwent first-round RT-PCR with the HTBI primer set. TCRdb re-called the multiplex PCR reads with MiXCR, one entry per CDR3 protein. Here the sample spans fewer than 400,000 distinct CDR3 sequences, 15% to 18% being singletons. The specimen was blood. Source of these receptors: a woman between 18 and 29 years old with Graves' hyperthyroidism that later progressed to Graves' ophthalmopathy.

Here the CDR3 reads CASSYTYNLAGYTGELFF. DNA for the CDR3: TGTGCCAGCAGTTACACATACAACCTAGCGGGATACACCGGGGAGCTGTTTTTT. The chain has TRBV6-2 or TRBV6-3 and TRBJ2-2; 9 positions match TRBD2. V was pared by 2 bases and J by 3 bases, with 10 bases of the junction left unmatched. The CDR3 is made up of 18 amino acids. CDR1 MNHEY and CDR2 SVGEGT come from the germline V gene.

The chain combines TRBV15 with TRBJ2-2; tentative D call: TRBD1 (5 bases). V lost 9 bases to trimming and J lost 4 bases, with 9 bases between them. Looked up from germline, CDR1 is LNHNV and CDR2 is YYDKDF (reference sequence). The CDR3 is 12 residues long. CDR3 sequence: CATQTATGELFF. CDR3 DNA: TGTGCCACGCAGACAGCCACCGGGGAGCTGTTTTTT.

This chain uses TRBV15 with TRBJ2-1; D call uncertain. Trimming removed 0 bases from V and 7 bases from J, with 4 bases in between. Germline CDR1 LNHNV, CDR2 YYDKDF (reference sequence). This CDR3 has 12 residues. DNA for the CDR3: TGTGCCACCAGCAGAGATTGGAATGAGCAGTTCTTC. This sequence encodes CATSRDWNEQFF.

This clonotype was counted at least ten times. V usage is TRBV27 and J usage is TRBJ1-1; 10 positions agree with TRBD1. The CDR3 loop spans 14 amino acids. V lost 5 bases to trimming and J lost 4 bases; unmatched junction nucleotides: 4. CDR1 and CDR2 (germline): MNHEY, SMNVEV (reference sequence). The CDR3 loop reads CASSLGQGITEAFF. CDR3 nucleotides: TGTGCCAGCAGTCTGGGACAGGGGATCACTGAAGCTTTCTTT.

There are a few counts of this clonotype. V is TRBV7-2 and J is TRBJ2-5, with 7 bases fitting TRBD2. V gave up 0 bases and J gave up 2 bases; unmatched junction bases: 3. Looked up from germline, CDR1 is SGHTA and CDR2 is FQGNSA. The CDR3 extends over 15 amino acids. CDR3 sequence: CASSLASSGQETQYF. CDR3 in DNA: TGTGCCAGCAGCTTAGCGTCTAGCGGTCAAGAGACCCAGTACTTC. The complete variable domain, with remaining parts taken from reference TRBV7-2 and TRBJ2-5, reads GAGVSQSPSNKVTEKGKDVELRCDPISGHTALYWYRQSLGQGLEFLIYFQGNSAPDKSGLPSDRFSAERTGGSVSTLTIQRTQQEDSAVYLCASSLASSGQETQYFGPGTRLLVL.

This clonotype was observed many times. The V gene is TRBV6-1, the J gene TRBJ2-5, with D possibly TRBD1 on 5 matching bases. This CDR3 spans 13 amino acids. CDR1 MNHNS and CDR2 SASEGT come from the germline V gene. The germline V and J ends were trimmed by 6 bases and 10 bases, with 18 bases remaining between them. CDR3 region: CASSGAVRGIQYF. CDR3 DNA sequence: TGTGCCAGCAGCGGAGCCGTTAGGGGAATCCAGTACTTC.

The gene calls are TRBV5-1 and TRBJ2-5; 8 positions match TRBD2. The V segment lost 4 bases and the J segment 4 bases; nucleotides outside the gene matches: 9. The CDR3 is 15 amino acids. The V gene's germline CDR1 is SGHRS and CDR2 YFSETQ. CDR3 DNA sequence: TGCGCCAGCAGCGCTGGGACTAGGTCTGCAGAGACCCAGTACTTC. Encoded protein: CASSAGTRSAETQYF.

Points on this clonotype: A read error may be the cause here, since a much bigger clone is one base away. The chain couples TRBV5-5 to TRBJ2-2; TRBD1 is a possible D gene (5 bases). Germline V gives CDR1 SGHKS, CDR2 YYEKEE (reference sequence). The CDR3 covers 17 residues. As DNA, the CDR3 is TGTGCCATCAGCGCAGGGTTCCACCACAAGAACACCGGGGAGCTGTTTTTT. It translates to CAISAGFHHKNTGELFF.

This clonotype was detected many times. The CDR3 sequence is CASAGYYEQYF. DNA for the CDR3: TGTGCCAGCGCAGGTTACTACGAGCAGTACTTC. The chain couples TRBV28 to TRBJ2-7, with D unclear. The CDR3 is made up of 11 amino acids. The germline gives CDR1 MDHEN, CDR2 SYDVKM. Between the trimmed V and J ends, which lost 8 bases and 3 bases, there was a span of 8 bases.

This clonotype was counted between two and nine times. The chain has TRBV13 and TRBJ2-7; the D call may be TRBD1 or TRBD2 (5 bases each). CDR1 is PRHDT, CDR2 FYEKMQ, per germline (reference sequence). V gave up 8 bases and J gave up 2 bases, with 19 bases separating them. The CDR3 spans 15 residues. CDR3 amino acids: CASAGRSGATYEQYF. The CDR3 nucleotides read TGTGCCAGCGCCGGGCGATCCGGGGCAACCTACGAGCAGTACTTC.

This rearrangement joins TRBV18 to TRBJ2-1, with D possibly TRBD2 on 6 matching bases. The CDR3 length is 17 residues. V was clipped by 0 bases and J by 4 bases, with 16 bases between them. The germline V gene encodes CDR1 KGHSH and CDR2 LQKENI. CDR3 sequence reads: CASSPPVGQRVYNEQFF. The DNA for the CDR3 is TGTGCCAGCTCACCACCGGTGGGGCAGCGGGTATACAATGAGCAGTTCTTC. Filled out from reference TRBV18 and TRBJ2-1, the complete variable domain reads NAGVMQNPRHLVRRRGQEARLRCSPMKGHSHVYWYRQLPEEGLKFMVYLQKENIIDESGMPKERFSAEFPKEGPSILRIQQVVRGDSAAYFCASSPPVGQRVYNEQFFGPGTRLTVL.

This clonotype has ten or more counts. This chain connects TRBV11-2 to TRBJ2-7; TRBD2 aligns across 9 bases. The CDR3 is 15 amino acids. Germline V gives CDR1 SGHAT, CDR2 FQNNGV. V shed 1 base, J shed 2 bases, and the junction held 3 bases outside the gene matches. The CDR3 loop reads CASSLVTSGPYEQYF. For the CDR3, the DNA is TGTGCCAGCAGCTTAGTGACTAGCGGACCCTACGAGCAGTACTTC.

This clonotype was counted once. A read error may explain this, as a much larger clone is one base away. The V and J genes are TRBV5-1 and TRBJ2-1, with D maybe TRBD2 (5 bases). From germline, CDR1 is SGHRS and CDR2 YFSETQ. The CDR3 runs 15 residues. CDR3 in amino acids: CASSSSEREHNEQFF. CDR3 nucleotide sequence: TGTGCCAGCAGCAGTAGCGAGAGAGAACACAATGAGCAGTTCTTC.

The chain links TRBV9 to TRBJ2-1; no reliable D call. Deletions cut 2 bases from V and 9 bases from J, with 9 bases between. There are 12 residues in the CDR3. Germline lookup yields CDR1 SGDLS and CDR2 YYNGEE. The DNA for the CDR3 is TGTGCCAGCAGCGTCGACTTGATTGAGCAGTTCTTC. As protein: CASSVDLIEQFF. The variable domain in full, completed from reference TRBV9 and TRBJ2-1, reads DSGVTQTPKHLITATGQRVTLRCSPRSGDLSVYWYQQSLDQGLQFLIQYYNGEERAKGNILERFSAQQFPDLHSELNLSSLELGDSALYFCASSVDLIEQFFGPGTRLTVL.

This clonotype occurred many times. J is TRBJ1-2 and V is TRBV18; no clear D. Germline V gene lookup returns CDR1 KGHSH and CDR2 LQKENI. CDR3 length: 11 amino acids. Trimming cost V 6 bases and J 4 bases, with 6 bases left between them. The CDR3 DNA sequence: TGTGCCAGCTCTTCTTCCTATGGCTACACCTTC. Translating it yields CASSSSYGYTF. Variable domain in full (rest from reference TRBV18 and TRBJ1-2): NAGVMQNPRHLVRRRGQEARLRCSPMKGHSHVYWYRQLPEEGLKFMVYLQKENIIDESGMPKERFSAEFPKEGPSILRIQQVVRGDSAAYFCASSSSYGYTFGSGTRLTVV.

Concerning this clonotype: A much larger clonotype is one base distant, so this may be a read error. V and J are TRBV20-1 and TRBJ1-5; D possibly corresponds to TRBD1 (6 bases). The CDR3 is made up of 16 amino acids. V lost 0 bases to trimming and J lost 2 bases, with 14 bases between them. Germline assignment: CDR1 DFQATT and CDR2 SNEGSKA (reference sequence). This CDR3 reads CSARDLRDRRNQPQHF. In DNA, the CDR3 is TGCAGTGCTAGAGATCTCCGAGACAGGCGCAATCAGCCCCAGCATTTT.

The chain uses TRBV12-3 or TRBV12-4 and TRBJ2-1; 8 bases map to TRBD2. This CDR3 comprises 15 residues. With V trimmed by 5 bases and J by 7 bases, 10 bases remained unmatched. The CDR3 here is CASSGVGLVLNEQFF. DNA of the CDR3: TGTGCCAGCAGTGGGGTGGGACTAGTTTTGAATGAGCAGTTCTTC.

In its sample, this clonotype was seen many times. V and J are TRBV28 and TRBJ2-7; D unclear. V was clipped by 10 bases and J by 7 bases, with 14 bases between them. CDR1 is MDHEN and CDR2 is SYDVKM in the germline V gene. This CDR3 has 11 amino acids. CDR3 sequence: CATWGTGEQYF. The CDR3 DNA is TGTGCCACTTGGGGTACCGGGGAGCAGTACTTC.

This clonotype was found many times. The chain combines TRBV29-1 with TRBJ2-3, with D hard to call. Trimming left V 6 bases short and J 1 base short, with 8 bases between. CDR1 SQVTM and CDR2 ANQGSEA come from the germline V gene. CDR3 size: 12 residues. DNA of the CDR3: TGCAGCGTCGCTCTCGGCACAGATACGCAGTATTTT. It specifies CSVALGTDTQYF.

This clonotype came up once. This may come from a read error, since a much larger clone is one base off. The chain combines TRBV6-1 with TRBJ2-6; TRBD1 is a possible D gene (6 bases). V was pared by 3 bases and J by 0 bases, with 12 bases between. Germline CDR1 and CDR2: MNHNS and SASEGT. The CDR3 runs 17 residues. CDR3 in amino acids: CASSDGTPVSGANVLTF. The CDR3 nucleotides are TGTGCCAGCAGTGACGGGACACCGGTCTCTGGGGCCAACGTCCTGACTTTC.

This sequence joins TRBV6-1 and TRBJ2-4; the match to TRBD2 covers 9 bases. Germline CDR1 and CDR2: MNHNS and SASEGT. The J segment lost 1 base and the V segment lost 1 base, leaving 11 bases of the junction unmatched. This CDR3 has 19 amino acids. CDR3 in DNA: TGTGCCAGCAGTGAAGGCGGTAGCGGGAGTTCTTCGGCCAAAAACATTCAGTACTTC. Its translation is CASSEGGSGSSSAKNIQYF.

This clonotype was seen ten or more times. The genes are TRBV28 and TRBJ2-1, with TRBD2 matching over 11 bases. The CDR3 extends over 17 amino acids. Per the germline V gene, CDR1 is MDHEN and CDR2 is SYDVKM. The V gene end was trimmed by 1 base and the J gene end by 4 bases; junction bases not matched to a gene: 6. CDR3 bases: TGTGCCAGCAGTTTATTGGGGACTAGCGGCCCGTACAATGAGCAGTTCTTC. Translation: CASSLLGTSGPYNEQFF.